This T cell receptor beta chain was recovered during a study of blood T cell repertoires in COVID-19. Study-level background: Researchers got acute and convalescent COVID-19 samples from the United States, Italy and Spain.

Assay: immunoSEQ multiplex PCR; the TCRdb copy retains only in-frame clones and omits some. The sample records approximately 40,000 clones, 80% to 95% being singletons. This receptor was taken from a woman at least 80 years old with acute or convalescent COVID-19. What was sequenced was peripheral blood.

The CDR3 reads CASGLVRLGQTTSYEQYF. CDR3 sequence (DNA): TGTGCTAGTGGTTTGGTACGGTTAGGACAGACTACCTCCTACGAGCAGTACTTC. This chain links TRBV12-5 with TRBJ2-7; TRBD1 might be the D (6 bases). Germline CDR1 LGHNT, CDR2 FRNRAP. This CDR3 region has 18 residues. V was clipped by 0 bases and J by 0 bases, with 18 bases between them.